Given below is one TCR beta chain in context. This clonotype was counted a few times. The antigen this receptor binds is unknown. The record has no base qualities; no much larger clone is one base away. For repertoire sequencing, the TCR beta CDR3 regions were amplified from RNA transcripts. HTBI primers and the Qiagen OneStep RT-PCR kit were used in a first-round RT-PCR, which was followed by a second-round multiplex PCR, size selection and purification. Sequencing of the libraries was carried out on an Illumina HiSeq2000 in paired-end mode with 100 bp reads. The original methods were these. SOAPnuke was used for read processing, and reads with adapters, uncalled bases, a mean Phred below 15, or no exact constant-primer or identifier match were discarded. COPE v1.2.5 was used to merge high-quality paired reads. Unique nucleotide sequences were defined as clonotypes and aligned to IMGT TRB V, D and J references using MiTCR v1.1. The analysis was limited to V-J combinations with a frequency above 0.0001, which together covered 99.2% of repertoires. A TCR clonal expansion and chaos score per V-J combination was defined as the ratio of F50 clonal expansion to chaos observed in the TCRdist matrix. Welch's t-statistics and random forest were used to reduce the features to approximately 13 V-J combinations, which were then used as input to a naive Bayes classifier. Thyroid-blood repertoire similarity was quantified with the Morisita-Horn index. TCRdb applied fastp at Q25 and MiXCR to the public reads, then kept only in-frame beta chains. CDR3 protein sequences are deduplicated, and each keeps its most common genes and DNA. These V and J calls are TCRdb output, not the study's own analysis. Present in this sample are around 1,200,000 distinct CDR3 sequences, about 35% of which were seen just once. The ten top clones hold over 8.5% of the sample.

The sample comes from a study of Graves' ophthalmopathy and Graves' hyperthyroidism (dated by TCRdb to 2017 to 2018). A note on the overall study: Hyperthyroidism was defined as stable when no progression to ophthalmopathy occurred within 18 months of follow-up. TCR beta repertoire signatures were used to distinguish Graves' ophthalmopathy from Graves' hyperthyroidism and to predict progression to ophthalmopathy. In total, approximately 140 blood samples were TCR-sequenced: under 45 ophthalmopathy, approximately 75 hyperthyroidism and roughly 17 hyperthyroidism-to-ophthalmopathy patients. A discovery set of about a hundred patients (approximately 42 ophthalmopathy, 55 to 60 stable hyperthyroidism) was enrolled to explore V-J signatures distinguishing ophthalmopathy from hyperthyroidism. Once sampling was done, hyperthyroidism patients were given methimazole at a starting dose of 30 mg daily, while ophthalmopathy patients were given high-dose intravenous methylprednisolone. In roughly six hyperthyroidism patients, the T-cell repertoires found in thyroid tissue were compared with those found in blood. For independent validation, a separate cohort was made up of around 18 hyperthyroidism patients plus 17 patients who later progressed from hyperthyroidism to ophthalmopathy.

Patients with hyperthyroidism were aged 18 to 65 years, had been newly diagnosed, and had a disease duration of less than 2 months. Patients with other autoimmune diseases, uncontrolled infections, pregnancy or lactation were excluded from the study. Diagnosis was based on clinical symptoms, serum thyroxine, TRAb, thyroid ultrasound and orbital computed tomography. Total RNA was extracted using Trizol reagent, and RNA quality was checked on an Agilent 2100 Bioanalyzer. Study-wide conclusions, independent of this receptor: In validation, the model predicted ophthalmopathy progression with over 60% sensitivity and roughly 72% specificity; roughly 12 predicted patients were CT-confirmed with GO in a median of around 6 months. No statistical method was used to set the sample size in advance, and the investigators knew which group each participant was assigned to. In cross-validation, the 13-signature model distinguished ophthalmopathy from stable hyperthyroidism with about 89% sensitivity and around 84% specificity, while in the test set the corresponding values were about 79% and 69%. Most of the expanded thyroid clonotypes with a frequency above 0.001 were also detected in blood, and it was suggested that the thyroid immune response may be reflected by blood repertoires.

The germline V gene (reference sequence) supplies CDR1 SEHNR and CDR2 FQNEAQ. Measured from the cysteine to the phenylalanine, the CDR3 is 14 residues long. The retained sequence is limited to the CDR3, 42 bases, with the frame set at the first base. The junction carries 10 bases between V and J, which are trimmed by 1 base and 9 bases respectively. The sequence was obtained from an adult man with Graves' hyperthyroidism. Input material: peripheral blood or thyroid tissue (not recorded which). Recombination connected TRBV7-9 to TRBJ1-6; there is no confident call for the D gene. The nucleotide sequence is TGTGCCAGCAGCTTAGTGGGTACCTCTTCACCCCTCCACTTT. Protein translation: CASSLVGTSSPLHF.